Presented here are 30 T cell receptor beta chains from one specimen sequenced in a study of T cell responses to AZD1222 COVID-19 vaccine. Generated by immunoSEQ multiplex PCR, the TCRdb table keeps only in-frame clones and is missing some. The table records 85,000 to 100,000 clones, around 86% of them present only once. The source material was peripheral blood, sampled on day 0 of AZD1222 vaccination. These receptors came from an adult in good health.

In this sample, this clone turned up a few times. This chain joins TRBV18 and TRBJ1-2; weak D call: TRBD1 (6 bases). Per germline, CDR1 KGHSH and CDR2 LQKENI. V was trimmed by 5 bases and J by 8 bases, leaving 15 bases between them. The CDR3 runs to 13 residues. CDR3 sequence: CASSSQGSEGYTF. DNA of the CDR3: TGTGCCAGCTCATCACAGGGTAGCGAGGGCTACACCTTC.

V usage is TRBV20-1 and J usage is TRBJ2-7; tentative D call: TRBD2 (5 bases). V was clipped by 6 bases and J by 3 bases, with 9 bases between them. CDR1 is DFQATT and CDR2 is SNEGSKA in the germline V gene (reference sequence). The CDR3 has 11 amino acids. For the CDR3, the DNA is TGCAGTGCGGGAGATCTCTACGAGCAGTACTTC. Its protein is CSAGDLYEQYF.

V gene TRBV9 combines with J gene TRBJ2-5; D assignment may be TRBD1 or TRBD2 (5 bases each). V lost 1 base and J lost 2, with 15 bases in between. The CDR3 spans 16 residues. Germline CDR1 and CDR2: SGDLS and YYNGEE. CDR3 loop: CASSVRGLAGQETQYF. The CDR3 bases are TGTGCCAGCAGCGTACGGGGTCTAGCAGGGCAAGAGACCCAGTACTTC.

The chain links TRBV4-2 to TRBJ2-5; D is possibly TRBD2 (6 bases). V gave up 1 base and J gave up 1 base, with 7 bases separating them. The CDR3 spans 14 residues. In germline, CDR1 is LGHNA, CDR2 YNFKEQ. This CDR3 reads CASSQGGVQETQYF. The CDR3 bases are TGTGCCAGCAGCCAAGGGGGGGTCCAAGAGACCCAGTACTTC.

The rearrangement joins TRBV7-2 to TRBJ2-7; 8 bases are shared with TRBD2. J gave up 2 bases and V 4 bases, and 4 bases lay outside the gene matches. The CDR3 runs 14 residues. From germline, CDR1 is SGHTA and CDR2 FQGNSA. The chain's CDR3 is CASSSLAGTYEQYF. CDR3 nucleotide sequence: TGTGCCAGCAGCTCTTTAGCGGGGACCTACGAGCAGTACTTC.

The chain is built from TRBV18 and TRBJ1-2; D is ambiguous. The CDR3 consists of 14 residues. Germline V gene lookup returns CDR1 KGHSH and CDR2 LQKENI. Deletions cut 3 bases from V and 3 bases from J, with 11 bases between. The CDR3 bases are TGTGCCAGCTCACCTTCCGGCTCTGACTATGGCTACACCTTC. Translating gives CASSPSGSDYGYTF.

This rearrangement joins TRBV12-3 or TRBV12-4 to TRBJ1-2, with 9 positions matching TRBD1. The CDR3 length is 12 residues. V dropped 5 bases and J dropped 8; count of bases not matched to a gene: 3. CDR3 sequence: CASSDRGVGYTF. The CDR3 bases are TGTGCCAGCAGTGACAGGGGGGTCGGCTACACCTTC.

The chain is built from TRBV7-9 and TRBJ1-1; no firm D call. CDR3 size: 15 residues. CDR1 is SEHNR and CDR2 is FQNEAQ in the germline V gene (reference sequence). The V end lost 3 bases, the J end lost 1 base, and 12 bases lay between the germline ends. This chain's CDR3 is CASSFSGRQNTEAFF. The DNA for the CDR3 is TGTGCCAGCAGCTTTTCCGGTCGGCAGAACACTGAAGCTTTCTTT.

The chain couples TRBV28 to TRBJ1-5; 8 bases match TRBD1. In germline, CDR1 is MDHEN, CDR2 SYDVKM. This CDR3 contains 15 residues. The ends lost 3 bases at V and 6 bases at J; junction bases unmatched: 7. The chain's CDR3 is CASSFRRQGIQPQHF. In DNA form, the CDR3 reads TGTGCCAGCAGTTTTCGGCGACAGGGGATTCAGCCCCAGCATTTT.

The chain carries TRBV7-2 and TRBJ2-7; possible D gene TRBD1, 6 bases. Germline CDR1 reads SGHTA; CDR2 reads FQGNSA. Trimming cost V 2 bases and J 7 bases, with 18 bases left between them. The CDR3 covers 15 residues. CDR3 nucleotide sequence: TGTGCCAGCAGCTTACGACTTACAGGGTATGGGGAGCAGTACTTC. Translation: CASSLRLTGYGEQYF.

The chain couples TRBV18 to TRBJ2-3; D is uncertain. Trimming took 3 bases from V and 6 from J, leaving 10 bases between them. This CDR3 contains 13 residues. Per the germline V gene, CDR1 is KGHSH and CDR2 is LQKENI. The DNA for the CDR3 is TGTGCCAGCTCACCCCGCCGTGGGGATACGCAGTATTTT. Protein product: CASSPRRGDTQYF.

The chain carries TRBV13 and TRBJ2-1, with a possible D match to TRBD1 (5 bases). Trimming removed 3 bases at V and 6 bases at J, with 15 bases between. The germline gives CDR1 PRHDT, CDR2 FYEKMQ (reference sequence). The CDR3 has 15 residues. CDR3 in DNA: TGTGCCAGCAGCTTCAGGGTAGCCTTCGTCAATGAGCAGTTCTTC. Protein: CASSFRVAFVNEQFF.

The rearrangement uses TRBV28 and TRBJ2-1; weak D call: TRBD2 (5 bases). CDR3 length equals 12 residues. The ends were cut back, 6 bases at V and 5 bases at J, with 8 bases in the middle. From germline, CDR1 is MDHEN and CDR2 SYDVKM. The CDR3 bases are TGTGCCAGCAGACGGAGGAACAATGAGCAGTTCTTC. Its protein product is CASRRRNNEQFF.

CDR3 in DNA: TGTGCCAGTAGCAAGGACACCGGGGCAGAGACCCAGTACTTC. Its translation is CASSKDTGAETQYF. This rearrangement joins TRBV19 to TRBJ2-5; perhaps D is TRBD1 or TRBD2 (5 bases each). The CDR3 runs 14 residues. Trimming cost V 6 bases and J 4 bases, with 15 bases left between them. The germline V gene encodes CDR1 LNHDA and CDR2 SQIVND (reference sequence).

The chain employs TRBV6-6 and TRBJ1-1; D is ambiguous. Per the germline V gene, CDR1 is MNHNY and CDR2 is SVGAGI (reference sequence). Trimming removed 0 bases from V and 1 base from J, with 9 bases in between. The CDR3 runs to 15 residues. The CDR3 sequence is CASSYSTPPNTEAFF. In nucleotides, the CDR3 is TGTGCCAGCAGTTACTCGACCCCCCCGAACACTGAAGCTTTCTTT.

The chain links TRBV7-8 to TRBJ2-5, with 8 bases fitting TRBD1. The CDR3 has 15 amino acids. Trimming at V came to 2 bases and at J to 5 bases, leaving 7 bases not matched to a gene. Germline values: CDR1 SGHVS, CDR2 FQNEAQ. The CDR3 sequence: CASSLNGQGGETQYF. The CDR3 DNA sequence: TGTGCCAGCAGCTTAAACGGACAGGGTGGGGAGACCCAGTACTTC. Full variable domain (outside the CDR3, taken from reference TRBV7-8 and TRBJ2-5): GAGVSQSPRYKVAKRGQDVALRCDPISGHVSLFWYQQALGQGPEFLTYFQNEAQLDKSGLPSDRFFAERPEGSVSTLKIQRTQQEDSAVYLCASSLNGQGGETQYFGPGTRLLVL.

The V gene is TRBV19, the J gene TRBJ1-1; D uncertain. V lost 7 bases, J lost 3 bases, and 6 bases lay in between. The CDR3 runs 11 residues. CDR1 LNHDA and CDR2 SQIVND come from the germline V gene (reference sequence). The CDR3 protein is CASTLYTEAFF. The CDR3 coding sequence is TGTGCCAGTACCTTATACACTGAAGCTTTCTTT.

This clone has a handful of counts. The J gene is TRBJ1-1, the V gene TRBV5-1; D unclear. This CDR3 spans 14 amino acids. Per the germline V gene, CDR1 is SGHRS and CDR2 is YFSETQ. Trimming took off 0 bases at V and 0 bases at J, with 6 bases between the two ends. In DNA, the CDR3 is TGCGCCAGCAGCTTGGAACGGATGAACACTGAAGCTTTCTTT. Residues: CASSLERMNTEAFF.

The chain carries TRBV9 and TRBJ1-6; D not resolved. Trimming pared 0 bases from V and 5 bases from J, leaving 6 bases between. The CDR3 runs to 14 residues. CDR1 and CDR2 from the germline V gene are SGDLS and YYNGEE. CDR3 sequence: CASSVAGDNSPLHF. Written as DNA, the CDR3 is TGTGCCAGCAGCGTAGCCGGGGATAATTCACCCCTCCACTTT.

V usage is TRBV9 and J usage is TRBJ2-7; D is perhaps TRBD1 (6 bases). Germline V gene data show CDR1 as SGDLS and CDR2 as YYNGEE. The CDR3 spans 15 residues. V was cut by 1 base and J by 3 bases, with 14 bases left in between. The CDR3 loop is CASSVSPGQDYEQYF. For the CDR3, the DNA is TGTGCCAGCAGCGTATCTCCGGGACAAGACTACGAGCAGTACTTC.

The gene calls are TRBV3-1 (or the pseudogene TRBV3-2) and TRBJ1-4, with D hard to call. Germline lookup yields CDR1 LGHDT and CDR2 YNNKEL (reference sequence). The CDR3 extends over 12 amino acids. V gave up 0 bases and J gave up 10 bases, with 6 bases separating them. CDR3 sequence reads: CASSQDGRKLFF. The CDR3 nucleotides read TGTGCCAGCAGCCAAGATGGAAGAAAACTGTTTTTT.

The chain couples TRBV7-9 to TRBJ1-1; 12 nucleotides line up with TRBD1. CDR3 size: 17 residues. Germline V lookup: CDR1 SEHNR, CDR2 FQNEAQ (reference sequence). V trimming: 5 bases; J trimming: 0 bases; junction bases outside the gene matches: 7. For the CDR3, the DNA is TGTGCCAGCAGCGGGGACAGGGGGCTACCCATGAACACTGAAGCTTTCTTT. It translates to CASSGDRGLPMNTEAFF.

The V call is TRBV9, the J call TRBJ1-4; 7 bases are a match to TRBD1. CDR1 and CDR2 from the germline V gene are SGDLS and YYNGEE. The CDR3 sequence is 15 residues long. The V and J ends lost 2 bases and 3 bases, in that order; junction bases with no gene match: 4. CDR3 in amino acids: CASSVRTGSNEKLFF. DNA for the CDR3: TGTGCCAGCAGCGTGCGGACAGGTTCTAATGAAAAACTGTTTTTT.

The V and J genes are TRBV11-3 and TRBJ1-6; possibly TRBD1 for D (5 bases). CDR3 length equals 14 residues. Germline V CDR1 and CDR2: SGHNT, YENEEA. The germline V and J ends were trimmed by 4 bases and 9 bases, with 13 bases remaining between them. CDR3 sequence reads: CASSSRDAASPLHF. CDR3 bases: TGTGCCAGCAGCTCCCGGGACGCCGCTTCACCCCTCCACTTT.

The chain links TRBV4-2 to TRBJ2-7; D is possibly TRBD2 (6 bases). V shed 0 bases and J shed 4 bases, with 13 bases lying between them. Germline V gene sequence: CDR1 LGHNA, CDR2 YNFKEQ. The CDR3 extends over 15 amino acids. This CDR3 reads CASSQDRLDQYEQYF. CDR3 coding DNA: TGTGCCAGCAGCCAAGATAGACTAGACCAATACGAGCAGTACTTC.

The rearrangement links TRBV12-5 to TRBJ2-5; TRBD1 matches 7 bases. This CDR3 comprises 12 residues. J was trimmed by 4 bases and V by 6 bases; bases with no gene match: 2. Germline V lookup: CDR1 LGHNT, CDR2 FRNRAP. CDR3 protein: CASGPGGETQYF. In nucleotides, the CDR3 is TGTGCTAGTGGCCCAGGGGGAGAGACCCAGTACTTC. The whole variable domain, filled in from reference TRBV12-5 and TRBJ2-5, reads DARVTQTPRHKVTEMGQEVTMRCQPILGHNTVFWYRQTMMQGLELLAYFRNRAPLDDSGMPKDRFSAEMPDATLATLKIQPSEPRDSAVYFCASGPGGETQYFGPGTRLLVL.

CDR3 residues: CASSLTGGYYNEQFF. Here the CDR3 DNA reads TGCGCCAGCAGCTTGACAGGGGGCTACTACAATGAGCAGTTCTTC. This chain joins TRBV5-1 and TRBJ2-1; 9 nucleotides align to TRBD1. V shed 1 base and J 3 bases; nucleotides not matched to a gene: 2. This CDR3 has 15 amino acids. Germline CDR1 and CDR2: SGHRS and YFSETQ.

The chain is built from TRBV3-1 (or the pseudogene TRBV3-2) and TRBJ2-3; D perhaps matches TRBD1 (5 bases). This CDR3 has 15 amino acids. CDR1 and CDR2 (germline): LGHDT, YNNKEL (reference sequence). Trimming pared 5 bases from V and 1 base from J, leaving 13 bases between. CDR3 in amino acids: CASSSRQTRTDTQYF. The CDR3 DNA follows: TGTGCCAGCAGCTCCCGACAGACGCGCACAGATACGCAGTATTTT.

V is TRBV18 and J is TRBJ1-3, with D maybe TRBD1 (6 bases). The CDR3 totals 20 residues. The V gene lost 2 bases and the J gene lost 1 base, with 24 bases spanning the gap. The germline V gene encodes CDR1 KGHSH and CDR2 LQKENI. The CDR3 DNA is TGTGCCAGCTCACCAACACAAGGGGGTCGGATCAAACTTTCTGGAAACACCATATATTTT. Residues: CASSPTQGGRIKLSGNTIYF. The variable domain in full, completed from reference TRBV18 and TRBJ1-3, reads NAGVMQNPRHLVRRRGQEARLRCSPMKGHSHVYWYRQLPEEGLKFMVYLQKENIIDESGMPKERFSAEFPKEGPSILRIQQVVRGDSAAYFCASSPTQGGRIKLSGNTIYFGEGSWLTVV.

The genes are TRBV5-4 and TRBJ2-3; 9 bases map to TRBD2. V dropped 3 bases and J dropped 1; count of bases not matched to a gene: 3. The germline V gene has CDR1 SGHNT and CDR2 YYREEE (reference sequence). The CDR3 runs to 15 residues. The CDR3 bases are TGTGCCAGCAGCTATCCTAGCGGGGGCACAGATACGCAGTATTTT. This translates into CASSYPSGGTDTQYF.